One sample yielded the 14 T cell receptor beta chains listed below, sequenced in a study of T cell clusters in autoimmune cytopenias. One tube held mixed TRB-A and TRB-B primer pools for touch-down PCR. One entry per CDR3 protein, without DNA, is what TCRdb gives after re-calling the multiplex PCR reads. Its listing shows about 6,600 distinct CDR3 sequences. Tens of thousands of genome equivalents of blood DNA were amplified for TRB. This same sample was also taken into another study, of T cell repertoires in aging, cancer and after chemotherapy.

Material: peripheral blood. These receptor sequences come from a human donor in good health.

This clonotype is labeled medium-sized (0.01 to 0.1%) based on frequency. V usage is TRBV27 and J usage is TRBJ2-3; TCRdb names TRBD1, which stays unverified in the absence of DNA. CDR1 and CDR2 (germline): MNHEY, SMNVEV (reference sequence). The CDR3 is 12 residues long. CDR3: CASSPLQDTQYF.

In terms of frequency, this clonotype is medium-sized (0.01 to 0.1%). CDR3 in amino acids: CATSRDSGSNEQFF. The J gene is TRBJ2-1, the V gene TRBV15; TCRdb lists TRBD1, though no DNA is available to test this call. This CDR3 is built from 14 residues. Germline assignment: CDR1 LNHNV and CDR2 YYDKDF (reference sequence).

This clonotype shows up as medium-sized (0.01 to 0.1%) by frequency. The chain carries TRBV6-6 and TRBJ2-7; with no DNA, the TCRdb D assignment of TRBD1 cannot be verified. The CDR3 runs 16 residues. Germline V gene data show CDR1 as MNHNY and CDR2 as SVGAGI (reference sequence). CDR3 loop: CASSRKGQGRVYEQYF.

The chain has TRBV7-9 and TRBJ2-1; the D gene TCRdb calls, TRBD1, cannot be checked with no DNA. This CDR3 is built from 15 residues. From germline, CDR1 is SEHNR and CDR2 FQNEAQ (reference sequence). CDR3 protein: CASSRGQGGSNEQFF.

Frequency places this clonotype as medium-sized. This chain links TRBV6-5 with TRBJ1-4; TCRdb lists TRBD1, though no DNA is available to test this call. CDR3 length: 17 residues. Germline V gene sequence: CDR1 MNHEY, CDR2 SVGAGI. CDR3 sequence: CASSYRSPGGSNEKLFF.

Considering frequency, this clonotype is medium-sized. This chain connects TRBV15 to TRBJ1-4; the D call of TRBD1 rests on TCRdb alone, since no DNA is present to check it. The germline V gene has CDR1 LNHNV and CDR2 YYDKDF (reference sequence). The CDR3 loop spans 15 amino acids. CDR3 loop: CATSSFGQGNEKLFF.

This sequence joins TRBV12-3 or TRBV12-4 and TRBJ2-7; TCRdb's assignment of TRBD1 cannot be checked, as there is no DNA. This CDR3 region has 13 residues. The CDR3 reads CASSLGPGYEQYF.

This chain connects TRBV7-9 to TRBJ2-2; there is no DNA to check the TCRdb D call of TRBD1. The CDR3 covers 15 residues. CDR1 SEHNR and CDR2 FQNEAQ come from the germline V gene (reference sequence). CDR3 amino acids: CASSLERGLIGELFF.

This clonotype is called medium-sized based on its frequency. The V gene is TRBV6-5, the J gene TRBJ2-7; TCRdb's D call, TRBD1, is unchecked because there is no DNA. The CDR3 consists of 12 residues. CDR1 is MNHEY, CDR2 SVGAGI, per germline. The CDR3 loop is CASSPLRGEQYF.

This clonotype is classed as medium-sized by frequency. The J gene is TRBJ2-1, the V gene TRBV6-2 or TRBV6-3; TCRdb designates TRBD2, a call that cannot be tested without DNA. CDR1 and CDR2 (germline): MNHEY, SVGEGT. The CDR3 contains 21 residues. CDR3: CASSFKPGTSGGLSSYNEQFF.

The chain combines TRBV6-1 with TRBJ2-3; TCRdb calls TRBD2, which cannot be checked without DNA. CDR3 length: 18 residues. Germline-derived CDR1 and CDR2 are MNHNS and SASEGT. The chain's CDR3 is CASSRPSGTSGGADTQYF.

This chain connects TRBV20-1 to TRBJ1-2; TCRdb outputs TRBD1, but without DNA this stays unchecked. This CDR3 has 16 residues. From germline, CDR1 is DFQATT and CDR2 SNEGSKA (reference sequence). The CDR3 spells CSARVGVGQGDYGYTF.

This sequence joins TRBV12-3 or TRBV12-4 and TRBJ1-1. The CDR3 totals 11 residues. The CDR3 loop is CASSISAEAFF.

This chain's CDR3 is CASSSPPKGGGKNIQYF. The V call is TRBV12-3 or TRBV12-4, the J call TRBJ2-4; TCRdb returns TRBD2, unconfirmable since there is no DNA. This CDR3 is built from 17 residues.